This TCR beta chain was recovered during a study of shared clonotypes between healthy human individuals. CDR1 and CDR2 from the germline V gene are SNHLY and FYNNEI. The V and J ends lost 7 bases and 5 bases, in that order; junction bases with no gene match: 7. This CDR3 is 14 amino acids long. The donors were adults (healthy and HIV-negative) with no recent acute infections or vaccinations. TCRdb's copy holds only in-frame clones and misses some; the assay was immunoSEQ multiplex PCR. The sample shows about 480,000 clones, about 80% of them seen only once. J is TRBJ1-5 and V is TRBV2, with 8 positions matching TRBD1. Sequencing used PBMCs. This receptor was obtained from a woman in her thirties or forties in good health. Some clones in this sample may be carry-over from other donors' samples. CDR3 in DNA: TGTGCCAGCAAGGTGGACAGGGTCGATCAGCCCCAGCATTTT. Translated: CASKVDRVDQPQHF. The whole variable domain, remainder taken from reference TRBV2 and TRBJ1-5, is EPEVTQTPSHQVTQMGQEVILRCVPISNHLYFYWYRQILGQKVEFLVSFYNNEISEKSEIFDDQFSVERPDGSNFTLKIRSTKLEDSAMYFCASKVDRVDQPQHFGDGTRLSIL.